This is a list of T cell receptor beta chains from one sample in a study of cytomegalovirus exposure and HLA in healthy donors. The repertoire was sequenced with immunoSEQ multiplex PCR; TCRdb's copy has only in-frame clones and lacks some. The data hold roughly 59,000 clones, with approximately 95% observed a single time. Specimen: PBMCs. The receptors were sampled from a woman between 18 and 29 years old in good health and CMV-seropositive. Both conserved end residues are trimmed from each CDR3. The order of the fields is CDR3 length, J gene, V gene, CDR3 protein.

14 TRBJ1-6 TRBV18 ASSPDSSLLNSPLH
11 TRBJ2-7 TRBV5-8 ASSLERAYEQY
12 TRBJ2-7 TRBV6-1 ASSVNFQVSLEY
13 TRBJ2-2 TRBV27 ASSSGSGTPGELF
11 TRBJ1-5 TRBV7-2 ASSNRGNQPQH
12 TRBJ1-2 TRBV28 ASRTGTVAYGYT
11 TRBJ2-7 TRBV5-1 ASATGPTYEQY
11 TRBJ1-1 TRBV29-1 SVWGTGGTEAF
14 TRBJ1-2 TRBV6-5 ASSYSRTGGGYGYT
15 TRBJ1-3 TRBV11-1 ASSYLGVGTGGNTIY
10 TRBJ1-2 TRBV6-6 ASGQGGHGYT
11 TRBJ1-4 TRBV10-1 ASSRVPQGPLF
11 TRBJ2-4 TRBV6-1 ASSEQAKNIQY
12 TRBJ1-6 TRBV5-1 ASSLPGNNSPLH
13 TRBJ2-3 TRBV4-3 ASSQDTYSTDTQY
10 TRBJ2-7 TRBV11-2 ASSLTGNEQY
14 TRBJ2-2 TRBV4-2 ASSPRLAGNTGELF
14 TRBJ2-1 TRBV6-6 ASKTKGAGANNEQF
13 TRBJ2-1 TRBV7-9 ASSLRLAGGDEQF
10 TRBJ1-5 TRBV6-1 ASGTLNQPQH
12 TRBJ2-7 TRBV5-4 ASSLGFGGYEQY
9 TRBJ1-2 TRBV20-1 SARVSRGYT
12 TRBJ2-5 TRBV6-5 ASSYGGRGETQY
10 TRBJ1-1 TRBV29-1 SVEGQNTEAF
12 TRBJ1-2 TRBV5-1 ASRTGTGTDWHT
11 TRBJ1-1 TRBV28 ASCHRGRTEAF
12 TRBJ2-2 TRBV6-5 ASRENRELGELF
12 TRBJ2-3 TRBV15 ATSRGQTLELEY
12 TRBJ1-4 TRBV7-9 ASTGRATNEKLF
11 TRBJ2-7 TRBV5-1 ASSLTQSGEQY
16 TRBJ2-1 TRBV19 ASSIVPPRPGSYNEQF
9 TRBJ1-2 TRBV7-3 ARCMEDGYT
10 TRBJ2-7 TRBV14 ASSQDQYEQY
13 TRBJ2-5 TRBV4-1 ASSREGGLQETQY
14 TRBJ2-1 TRBV27 ASSSGLAGGMDEQF
9 TRBJ2-7 TRBV6-5 ASSQSNEQY
12 TRBJ1-1 TRBV7-2 ASIGDGGLSEAF